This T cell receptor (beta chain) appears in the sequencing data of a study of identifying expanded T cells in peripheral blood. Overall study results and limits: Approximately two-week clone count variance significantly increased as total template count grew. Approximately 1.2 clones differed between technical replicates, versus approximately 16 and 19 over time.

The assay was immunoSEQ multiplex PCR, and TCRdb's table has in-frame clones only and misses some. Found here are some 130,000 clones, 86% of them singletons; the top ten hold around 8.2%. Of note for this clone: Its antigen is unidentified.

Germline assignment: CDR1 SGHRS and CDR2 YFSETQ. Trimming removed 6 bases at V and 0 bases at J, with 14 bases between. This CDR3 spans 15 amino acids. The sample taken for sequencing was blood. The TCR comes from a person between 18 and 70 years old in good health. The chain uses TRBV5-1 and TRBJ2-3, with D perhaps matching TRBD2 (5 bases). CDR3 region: CASTPWAGSTDTQYF. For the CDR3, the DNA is TGCGCCAGCACCCCGTGGGCGGGTAGCACAGATACGCAGTATTTT.